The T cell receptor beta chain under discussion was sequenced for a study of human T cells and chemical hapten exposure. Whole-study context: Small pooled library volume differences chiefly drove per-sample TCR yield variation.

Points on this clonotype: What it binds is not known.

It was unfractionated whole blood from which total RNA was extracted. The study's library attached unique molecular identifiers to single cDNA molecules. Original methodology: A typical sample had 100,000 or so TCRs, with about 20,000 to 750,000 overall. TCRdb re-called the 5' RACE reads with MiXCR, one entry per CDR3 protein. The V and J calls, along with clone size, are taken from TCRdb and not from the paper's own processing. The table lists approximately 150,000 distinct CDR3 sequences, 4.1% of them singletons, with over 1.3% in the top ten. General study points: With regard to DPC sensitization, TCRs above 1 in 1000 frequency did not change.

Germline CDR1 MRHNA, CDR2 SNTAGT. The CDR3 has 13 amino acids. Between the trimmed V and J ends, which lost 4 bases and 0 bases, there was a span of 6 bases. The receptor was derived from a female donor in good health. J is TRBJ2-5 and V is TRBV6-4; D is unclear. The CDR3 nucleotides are TGTGCCAGCAGTGGGCCAGACCAAGAGACCCAGTACTTC. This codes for CASSGPDQETQYF.